This entry lists 23 T cell receptor beta chains sequenced from one sample in a study of T cell responses to AZD1222 COVID-19 vaccine. Assay used: immunoSEQ multiplex PCR; TCRdb lists only in-frame clones, some missing. The table lists 50,000 to 75,000 clones, approximately 89% of them singletons, with approximately 6.1% in the top ten. This specimen was peripheral blood, taken 28 days after the second AZD1222 dose. The receptor source for this set is an adult who received the AZD1222 COVID-19 vaccine.

This sequence joins TRBV28 and TRBJ1-6; a weak D match, TRBD1 (5 bases). Between the trimmed V and J ends, which lost 4 bases and 6 bases, there was a span of 16 bases. The CDR3 runs 16 residues. From germline, CDR1 is MDHEN and CDR2 SYDVKM. The CDR3 protein is CASSSAPGGVNSPLHF. CDR3 bases: TGTGCCAGCAGTTCCGCTCCAGGAGGGGTTAATTCACCCCTCCACTTT.

This chain links TRBV11-3 with TRBJ1-3; D remains ambiguous. V lost 0 bases and J 0 bases, leaving 15 bases between the germline ends. Germline values: CDR1 SGHNT, CDR2 YENEEA. The CDR3 has 18 amino acids. The CDR3 region is CASSLDKEQILSGNTIYF. The CDR3 DNA reads TGTGCCAGCAGCTTAGATAAGGAACAGATCCTCTCTGGAAACACCATATATTTT.

V and J are TRBV7-3 and TRBJ2-1; 10 bases map to TRBD2. After removal of 7 bases from V and 9 bases from J, the junction contained 6 bases not matched to a gene. CDR1 is SGHTA, CDR2 FQGTGA, per germline. This CDR3 is 13 amino acids long. The DNA for the CDR3 is TGTGCCAGCAAAGCGGGGGGGAGAGGTGAGCAGTTCTTC. Encoded protein: CASKAGGRGEQFF.

The CDR3 loop reads CASSLYKNYGYTF. In DNA form, the CDR3 reads TGTGCCAGCAGCCTGTACAAAAACTATGGCTACACCTTC. The V and J genes are TRBV14 and TRBJ1-2; no reliable D call. V lost 4 bases and J lost 2, with 8 bases in between. Germline loops: CDR1 SGHDN, CDR2 FVKESK. The CDR3 runs to 13 residues.

CDR3 region: CASTGGGTENEQYF. The DNA of the CDR3 is TGTGCCAGCACCGGGGGGGGGACCGAGAACGAGCAGTACTTC. This chain joins TRBV28 and TRBJ2-7, with 8 bases matching TRBD2. This CDR3 is built from 14 residues. CDR1 is MDHEN and CDR2 is SYDVKM in the germline V gene. With V trimmed by 7 bases and J by 5 bases, 10 bases remained unmatched.

This rearrangement joins TRBV7-2 to TRBJ1-5; 12 nucleotides match TRBD1. Germline CDR1 reads SGHTA; CDR2 reads FQGNSA. The CDR3 contains 15 residues. V gave up 4 bases and J gave up 4 bases; unmatched junction bases: 2. The CDR3 DNA follows: TGTGCCAGCAGCTCGGGACAGGGGGCTAATCAGCCCCAGCATTTT. This gives the protein CASSSGQGANQPQHF.

The rearrangement uses TRBV5-8 and TRBJ2-5; TRBD2 agrees at 12 bases. The length of the CDR3 is 15 residues. Germline values: CDR1 SGHTS, CDR2 YDEGEE. V gave up 5 bases and J gave up 3 bases; unmatched junction bases: 5. DNA of the CDR3: TGTGCCAGCAGACCCCTAGCGGGGGGGAAAGAGACCCAGTACTTC. Translated: CASRPLAGGKETQYF.

The J gene is TRBJ2-7, the V gene TRBV29-1; TRBD1 agrees at 7 bases. V lost 4 bases and J lost 0; bases outside the gene matches: 9. The length of the CDR3 is 15 residues. The germline V gene encodes CDR1 SQVTM and CDR2 ANQGSEA. The CDR3 reads CSVGAAGGNSYEQYF. The CDR3 nucleotides are TGCAGCGTTGGGGCGGCAGGGGGAAACTCCTACGAGCAGTACTTC.

CDR3 loop: CASSAQGRLYGYTF. The CDR3, as DNA: TGTGCCAGTAGTGCCCAGGGGCGCTTATATGGCTACACCTTC. The gene calls are TRBV19 and TRBJ1-2; possible D gene TRBD1, 6 bases. Germline CDR1 and CDR2: LNHDA and SQIVND (reference sequence). The V gene lost 5 bases and the J gene lost 5 bases, with 15 bases spanning the gap. The CDR3 length is 14 residues.

This chain uses TRBV7-2 with TRBJ1-1; D may be TRBD1 (5 bases). Between the trimmed V and J ends, which lost 1 base and 5 bases, there was a span of 20 bases. CDR3 length: 17 residues. Germline V gene lookup returns CDR1 SGHTA and CDR2 FQGNSA. As DNA, the CDR3 is TGTGCCAGCAGCTTAGTCCAGGGTGTGGCCCCCAGAACTGAAGCTTTCTTT. This codes for CASSLVQGVAPRTEAFF.

This clone was observed a single time. The chain joins TRBV6-7 to TRBJ2-5; 8 bases map to TRBD1. TRBV6-7 is labeled an ORF, and its function is uncertain. This CDR3 has 13 residues. The V gene end was trimmed by 6 bases and the J gene end by 4 bases; junction bases not matched to a gene: 4. CDR3 nucleotide sequence: TGTGCCAGCAGCAGGACAGGGATAGAGACCCAGTACTTC. It is translated as CASSRTGIETQYF.

Regarding this clone: The germline gene is not matched at one end of the junction; a read error may be the cause. Here the CDR3 reads CACSDVGGPGETQYF. CDR3 nucleotide sequence: TGTGCCTGCAGTGATGTTGGGGGGCCGGGAGAGACCCAGTACTTC. V usage is TRBV6-1 and J usage is TRBJ2-5; D possibly matches TRBD1 or TRBD2 (6 bases each). Per the germline V gene, CDR1 is MNHNS and CDR2 is SASEGT. The CDR3 contains 15 residues.

The rearrangement joins TRBV10-2 to TRBJ2-3; D call uncertain. Germline V gene data show CDR1 as WSHSY and CDR2 as SAAADI. Trimming took 2 bases from V and 6 from J, leaving 3 bases between them. CDR3 length: 11 residues. CDR3 sequence: CASSERDTQYF. The CDR3 nucleotides are TGCGCCAGCAGTGAGCGGGATACGCAGTATTTT.

The chain joins TRBV7-3 to TRBJ1-1, with 8 bases that match TRBD1. Germline V gene sequence: CDR1 SGHTA, CDR2 FQGTGA. V was pared by 5 bases and J by 7 bases, with 6 bases of the junction left unmatched. This CDR3 comprises 13 residues. The CDR3 spells CASSVNRGDEAFF. In nucleotides, the CDR3 is TGTGCCAGCAGCGTCAACAGGGGGGATGAAGCTTTCTTT. Full variable domain (remainder filled in from reference TRBV7-3 and TRBJ1-1): GAGVSQTPSNKVTEKGKYVELRCDPISGHTALYWYRQSLGQGPEFLIYFQGTGAADDSGLPNDRFFAVRPEGSVSTLKIQRTERGDSAVYLCASSVNRGDEAFFGQGTRLTVV.

V gene TRBV7-6 combines with J gene TRBJ2-3; a weak D match, TRBD2 (6 bases). Deletions cut 4 bases from V and 5 bases from J, with 10 bases between. Germline V gene sequence: CDR1 SGHVS, CDR2 FNYEAQ. The CDR3 covers 13 residues. CDR3 in amino acids: CASSSSGRDTQYF. The DNA of the CDR3 is TGTGCCAGCAGCTCGAGCGGGCGAGATACGCAGTATTTT.

The V call is TRBV10-3, the J call TRBJ2-5; D gene ambiguous. Trimming cost V 5 bases and J 3 bases, with 7 bases left between them. The germline CDR1 and CDR2 sequences are ENHRY and SYGVKD. The CDR3 is 12 residues long. CDR3 coding DNA: TGTGCCATCAGTTGGGCAGAAGAGACCCAGTACTTC. Translation gives CAISWAEETQYF.

V gene TRBV5-4 combines with J gene TRBJ1-6, with TRBD1 matching over 7 bases. Germline V gene sequence: CDR1 SGHNT, CDR2 YYREEE (reference sequence). This CDR3 spans 14 amino acids. J lost 7 bases, V lost 4 bases, and 5 bases had no gene match. CDR3 residues: CASSRGPENSPLHF. The CDR3 bases are TGTGCCAGCAGCAGGGGGCCGGAAAATTCACCCCTCCACTTT.

The chain has TRBV5-1 and TRBJ2-2; 7 bases agree with TRBD2. CDR1 and CDR2 from the germline V gene are SGHRS and YFSETQ. J was trimmed by 4 bases and V by 4 bases; bases with no gene match: 10. This CDR3 has 16 amino acids. CDR3 in amino acids: CASSQEPGLLTGELFF. The DNA for the CDR3 is TGCGCCAGCAGCCAGGAACCGGGACTACTCACCGGGGAGCTGTTTTTT.

The rearrangement joins TRBV21-1 to TRBJ2-7; TRBD1 is the table's D call and was not checked against the DNA. TRBV21-1 constitutes a pseudogene. The CDR3 consists of 17 residues. In nucleotides, the CDR3 is TGTGCCAGCAGCAAACCTAAAACTTACGGACAGGGGAACGAGCAGTACTTC. It is translated as CASSKPKTYGQGNEQYF.

The chain joins TRBV5-1 to TRBJ1-4, with 10 bases aligning to TRBD1. Germline loops: CDR1 SGHRS, CDR2 YFSETQ. The J segment lost 7 bases and the V segment lost 4 bases, leaving 13 bases of the junction unmatched. The CDR3 is 17 amino acids. CDR3 amino acids: CASSPRQGALVGEKLFF. For the CDR3, the DNA is TGCGCCAGCAGCCCGAGACAGGGGGCGCTTGTCGGTGAAAAACTGTTTTTT.

V is TRBV29-1 and J is TRBJ1-1; D is possibly TRBD1 (6 bases). The V and J ends lost 2 bases and 8 bases respectively, with 12 bases between them. This CDR3 is 12 amino acids long. CDR1 SQVTM and CDR2 ANQGSEA come from the germline V gene. CDR3 coding DNA: TGCAGCGTTGAAACGGGGGGCCGGGAAGCTTTCTTT. It is translated as CSVETGGREAFF. The variable domain in full, completed from reference TRBV29-1 and TRBJ1-1, reads SAVISQKPSRDICQRGTSLTIQCQVDSQVTMMFWYRQQPGQSLTLIATANQGSEATYESGFVIDKFPISRPNLTFSTLTVSNMSPEDSSIYLCSVETGGREAFFGQGTRLTVV.

Only one count was recorded for this clone. The chain carries TRBV7-7 and TRBJ2-1; 7 positions match TRBD2. J gave up 6 bases and V 4 bases, and 12 bases lay outside the gene matches. The CDR3 covers 16 residues. Germline V CDR1 and CDR2: SSHAT, FNYEAQ (reference sequence). CDR3 DNA: TGTGCCAGCAGCTCCCTCCTGGGGAGCGGGATCAATGAGCAGTTCTTC. The encoded protein is CASSSLLGSGINEQFF.

The genes are TRBV10-2 and TRBJ2-2; no definite D call. The V gene's germline CDR1 is WSHSY and CDR2 SAAADI. The V end was cut by 5 bases, the J end by 4 bases, with 8 bases between. This CDR3 region has 13 residues. CDR3 nucleotide sequence: TGCGCCAGCAGTACGATAACCACCGGGGAGCTGTTTTTT. Its protein product is CASSTITTGELFF.